This passage covers 20 T cell receptor beta chains from one sample sequenced in a study of cytomegalovirus exposure and HLA in healthy donors. This PCR relied on a set of 60 Vbeta primers and 13 Jbeta primers. Here immunoSEQ multiplex PCR was the method, and the copy in TCRdb shows in-frame clones only, minus some. The sample has 150,000 to 200,000 clones, over 60% seen once. The sample comprised PBMCs. These receptors originate from a woman aged 30 to 39 in good health and CMV-seronegative.

The V gene is TRBV29-1, the J gene TRBJ2-2; perhaps TRBD2 as D (5 bases). Germline values: CDR1 SQVTM, CDR2 ANQGSEA. This CDR3 contains 13 residues. V was clipped by 7 bases and J by 2 bases, with 11 bases between them. CDR3 DNA: TGCAGCGCCCGACGGGAAAACACCGGGGAGCTGTTTTTT. It specifies CSARRENTGELFF.

The V and J genes are TRBV28 and TRBJ2-1, with D possibly being TRBD2 (6 bases). Trimming took 4 bases from V and 13 from J, leaving 14 bases between them. Germline CDR1 MDHEN, CDR2 SYDVKM. The CDR3 spans 12 residues. The CDR3 sequence: CASSSVPGSQFF. The CDR3 bases are TGTGCCAGCAGTTCCGTTCCCGGGAGTCAGTTCTTC.

This clone has a handful of counts. The rearrangement joins TRBV19 to TRBJ2-7, with D unclear. The V gene lost 3 bases and the J gene lost 3 bases, with 9 bases spanning the gap. This CDR3 contains 13 residues. CDR1 is LNHDA and CDR2 is SQIVND in the germline V gene (reference sequence). Here the CDR3 DNA reads TGTGCCAGTAGTATGACTCCGAGCTACGAGCAGTACTTC. It encodes CASSMTPSYEQYF.

The chain couples TRBV5-1 to TRBJ2-5; D not certain. Germline values: CDR1 SGHRS, CDR2 YFSETQ. The CDR3 spans 12 residues. V shed 2 bases and J shed 5 bases, with 7 bases lying between them. Here the CDR3 reads CASSLPRETQYF. The CDR3 DNA reads as TGCGCCAGCAGCTTACCGAGGGAGACCCAGTACTTC.

V is TRBV7-3 and J is TRBJ2-5, with D perhaps matching TRBD2 (5 bases). V was shortened by 4 bases and J by 1 base, with 13 bases between the two germline ends. CDR1 and CDR2 from the germline V gene are SGHTA and FQGTGA. This CDR3 region has 15 residues. The CDR3 region is CASSSSPGVQETQYF. In DNA, the CDR3 is TGTGCCAGCAGCTCATCTCCCGGGGTCCAAGAGACCCAGTACTTC.

The CDR3 region has the DNA TGTGCCAGCATCCCGAGGCGCGGGAGCTACGAGCAGTACTTC. Protein: CASIPRRGSYEQYF. The V gene is TRBV7-2, the J gene TRBJ2-7, with 7 bases matching TRBD2. With 7 bases clipped from V and 3 bases from J, the junction kept 9 bases outside the gene matches. Per germline, CDR1 SGHTA and CDR2 FQGNSA. The CDR3 has 14 amino acids. The whole variable domain, filled in from reference TRBV7-2 and TRBJ2-7, reads GAGVSQSPSNKVTEKGKDVELRCDPISGHTALYWYRQSLGQGLEFLIYFQGNSAPDKSGLPSDRFSAERTGGSVSTLTIQRTQQEDSAVYLCASIPRRGSYEQYFGPGTRLTVT.

The chain has TRBV7-3 and TRBJ2-5; 11 positions match TRBD1. The CDR3 is made up of 16 amino acids. The germline V gene encodes CDR1 SGHTA and CDR2 FQGTGA. J gave up 4 bases and V 2 bases, and 6 bases lay outside the gene matches. This CDR3 reads CASSLQGQGVRETQYF. The CDR3 nucleotides read TGTGCCAGCAGCTTACAGGGACAGGGGGTACGAGAGACCCAGTACTTC.

The chain is built from TRBV19 and TRBJ2-1; D might be TRBD1 (5 bases). Germline values: CDR1 LNHDA, CDR2 SQIVND (reference sequence). The CDR3 runs 11 residues. V was trimmed by 5 bases and J by 10 bases, leaving 9 bases between them. The CDR3 loop reads CASSRYREQFF. CDR3 nucleotides: TGTGCCAGTAGTCGCTACAGGGAGCAGTTCTTC.

Concerning this clone: One junction end disagrees with the germline gene, perhaps due to a read error. The CDR3 sequence: CSSSQGIYEQYF. The CDR3 DNA sequence: TGTTCCAGCAGTCAGGGTATCTACGAGCAGTACTTC. V is TRBV7-9 and J is TRBJ2-7; maybe TRBD1 (5 bases). This CDR3 comprises 12 residues. Germline V lookup: CDR1 SEHNR, CDR2 FQNEAQ (reference sequence).

The chain has TRBV7-8 and TRBJ2-1; D uncertain. The germline V and J ends were trimmed by 2 bases and 6 bases, with 11 bases remaining between them. CDR3 size: 14 residues. Germline assignment: CDR1 SGHVS and CDR2 FQNEAQ. CDR3 loop: CASSLSGRFNEQFF. DNA for the CDR3: TGTGCCAGCAGCTTATCTGGCAGATTCAATGAGCAGTTCTTC.

The J gene is TRBJ2-5, the V gene TRBV13; 10 nucleotides align to TRBD2. Trimming removed 4 bases from V and 2 bases from J; junction bases left unmatched: 10. Germline V lookup: CDR1 PRHDT, CDR2 FYEKMQ (reference sequence). CDR3 length equals 17 residues. The CDR3 is CASSSKTSGISQETQYF. CDR3 in DNA: TGTGCCAGCAGCTCCAAAACTAGCGGGATCTCTCAAGAGACCCAGTACTTC.

The chain recombines TRBV18 with TRBJ1-2; 10 bases line up with TRBD1. Germline trimming cut 3 bases from V and 6 bases from J; bases unmatched to any gene: 4. CDR1 is KGHSH, CDR2 LQKENI, per germline. The CDR3 has 14 amino acids. For the CDR3, the DNA is TGTGCCAGCTCACCGGGACAGGGGTTGAATGGCTACACCTTC. It encodes CASSPGQGLNGYTF.

This rearrangement joins TRBV6-1 to TRBJ2-7; D ambiguous. The length of the CDR3 is 12 residues. Germline V CDR1 and CDR2: MNHNS, SASEGT. V shed 8 bases and J shed 9 bases, with 17 bases lying between them. The CDR3 sequence is CASSLPRRMQYF. CDR3 DNA sequence: TGTGCCAGCTCCCTACCCCGCAGGATGCAGTACTTC.

This chain connects TRBV13 to TRBJ2-1, with D tentatively TRBD2 (6 bases). From germline, CDR1 is PRHDT and CDR2 FYEKMQ (reference sequence). The V and J ends lost 2 bases and 10 bases respectively, with 15 bases between them. This CDR3 comprises 14 residues. This chain's CDR3 is CASSLRPFSGEQFF. CDR3 sequence (DNA): TGTGCCAGCAGCTTACGCCCGTTTAGCGGAGAGCAGTTCTTC. Together with reference TRBV13 and TRBJ2-1, the CDR3 gives the full variable domain: AAGVIQSPRHLIKEKRETATLKCYPIPRHDTVYWYQQGPGQDPQFLISFYEKMQSDKGSIPDRFSAQQFSDYHSELNMSSLELGDSALYFCASSLRPFSGEQFFGPGTRLTVL.

The CDR3 protein is CASSNSQGRDTEAFF. CDR3 sequence (DNA): TGTGCCAGCAGCAACTCTCAGGGGCGAGACACTGAAGCTTTCTTT. The chain joins TRBV7-3 to TRBJ1-1, with D tentatively TRBD1 (6 bases). V was trimmed by 5 bases and J by 3 bases, leaving 16 bases between them. This CDR3 has 15 amino acids. Germline V lookup: CDR1 SGHTA, CDR2 FQGTGA.

This rearrangement joins TRBV4-3 to TRBJ2-3; tentatively, D is TRBD2 (6 bases). This CDR3 has 15 amino acids. V was trimmed by 3 bases and J by 0 bases, leaving 10 bases between them. The germline V gene encodes CDR1 LGHNA and CDR2 YSLEER. The CDR3 sequence is CASSHLRGSTDTQYF. The DNA for the CDR3 is TGCGCCAGCAGCCATTTGCGGGGAAGCACAGATACGCAGTATTTT.

The chain employs TRBV7-9 and TRBJ2-5; D may be TRBD1 (6 bases). Germline loops: CDR1 SEHNR, CDR2 FQNEAQ (reference sequence). The CDR3 consists of 16 residues. Deletions cut 1 base from V and 2 bases from J, with 14 bases between. The CDR3 region is CASSLGDGTLQETQYF. The CDR3 nucleotides are TGTGCCAGCAGCTTAGGGGACGGGACATTACAAGAGACCCAGTACTTC.

The V and J genes are TRBV5-1 and TRBJ2-1, with 8 bases fitting TRBD2. CDR3 length: 17 amino acids. After removal of 6 bases from V and 8 bases from J, the junction contained 19 bases not matched to a gene. Germline assignment: CDR1 SGHRS and CDR2 YFSETQ. The CDR3 loop is CASNRVPVLAGTDEQFF. Written as DNA, the CDR3 is TGCGCCAGCAACCGCGTGCCAGTTCTAGCGGGTACGGATGAGCAGTTCTTC.

The chain joins TRBV18 to TRBJ2-2, with D possibly being TRBD1 (6 bases). CDR1 is KGHSH, CDR2 LQKENI, per germline. With 3 bases removed from V and 0 bases from J, the gap between germline ends came to 11 bases. The CDR3 is 16 amino acids. CDR3 region: CASSPKRTANTGELFF. CDR3 nucleotides: TGTGCCAGCTCACCCAAAAGGACAGCGAACACCGGGGAGCTGTTTTTT.

For the CDR3, the DNA is TGTGCCAGCAGCTCGGTGGGGGGACGGACTTATAATAGCAATCAGCCCCAGCATTTT. Translated, it gives CASSSVGGRTYNSNQPQHF. This chain connects TRBV28 to TRBJ1-5; possible D gene TRBD1, 5 bases. This CDR3 is built from 19 residues. V was cut by 6 bases and J by 0 bases, with 24 bases left in between. From germline, CDR1 is MDHEN and CDR2 SYDVKM.